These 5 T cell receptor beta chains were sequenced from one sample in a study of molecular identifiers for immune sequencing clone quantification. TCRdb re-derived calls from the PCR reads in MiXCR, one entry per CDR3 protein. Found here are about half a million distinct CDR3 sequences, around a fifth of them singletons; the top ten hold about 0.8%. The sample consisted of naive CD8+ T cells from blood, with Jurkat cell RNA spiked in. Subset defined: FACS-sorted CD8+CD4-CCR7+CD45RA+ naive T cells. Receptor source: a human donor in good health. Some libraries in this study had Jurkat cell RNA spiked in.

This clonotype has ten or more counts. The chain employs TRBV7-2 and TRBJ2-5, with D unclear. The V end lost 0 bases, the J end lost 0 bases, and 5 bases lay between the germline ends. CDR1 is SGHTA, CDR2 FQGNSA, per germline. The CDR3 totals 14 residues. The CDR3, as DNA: TGTGCCAGCAGCTTAGCGCAGTACCAAGAGACCCAGTACTTC. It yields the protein CASSLAQYQETQYF.

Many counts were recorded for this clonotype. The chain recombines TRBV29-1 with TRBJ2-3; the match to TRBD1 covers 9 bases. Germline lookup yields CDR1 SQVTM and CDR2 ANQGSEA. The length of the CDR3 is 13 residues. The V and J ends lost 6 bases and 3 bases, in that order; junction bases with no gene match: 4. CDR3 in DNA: TGCAGCGTATTACAGGGGGCAACAGATACGCAGTATTTT. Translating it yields CSVLQGATDTQYF.

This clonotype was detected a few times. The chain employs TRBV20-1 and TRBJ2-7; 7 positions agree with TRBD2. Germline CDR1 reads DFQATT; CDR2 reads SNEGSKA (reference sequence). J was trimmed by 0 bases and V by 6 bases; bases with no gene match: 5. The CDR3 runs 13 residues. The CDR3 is CSARSGTSYEQYF. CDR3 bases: TGCAGTGCCAGGAGCGGGACCTCCTACGAGCAGTACTTC.

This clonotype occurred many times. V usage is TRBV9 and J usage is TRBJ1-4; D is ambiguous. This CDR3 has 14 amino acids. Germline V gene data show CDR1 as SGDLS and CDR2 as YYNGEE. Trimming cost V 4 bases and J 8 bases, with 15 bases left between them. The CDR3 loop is CASSPTTYNEKLFF. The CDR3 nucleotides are TGTGCCAGCAGCCCCACTACTTACAACGAAAAACTGTTTTTT.

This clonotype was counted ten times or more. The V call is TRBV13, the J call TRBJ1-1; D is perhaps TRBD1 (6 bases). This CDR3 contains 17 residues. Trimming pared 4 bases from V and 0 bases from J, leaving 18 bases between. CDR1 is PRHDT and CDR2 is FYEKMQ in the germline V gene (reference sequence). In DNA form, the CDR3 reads TGTGCCAGCAGCTCCAGGGGTCAGGAGCTGATGAACACTGAAGCTTTCTTT. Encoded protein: CASSSRGQELMNTEAFF. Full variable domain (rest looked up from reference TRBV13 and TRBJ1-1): AAGVIQSPRHLIKEKRETATLKCYPIPRHDTVYWYQQGPGQDPQFLISFYEKMQSDKGSIPDRFSAQQFSDYHSELNMSSLELGDSALYFCASSSRGQELMNTEAFFGQGTRLTVV.